This note documents a single TCR beta chain sequence. Antigen unknown. The sample is drawn from a study of cytomegalovirus exposure and HLA in healthy donors. Germline CDR1 is KGHSH and CDR2 is LQKENI. With 3 bases removed from V and 0 bases from J, the gap between germline ends came to 9 bases. This CDR3 contains 15 residues. Primers for the PCR totalled 60 Vbeta and 13 Jbeta. Only in-frame clones appear in the TCRdb table, and some are missing; sequencing was by immunoSEQ multiplex PCR. The table includes roughly 150,000 clones, 70% to 80% detected once. Study-level findings and limits: Certain sequence variants were highly shared and formed a cluster, and this cluster was likely a sequencing artifact. In vitro checks showed that a few CMV-associated chains really do target CMV antigens. A later analysis found most CMV-associated TCR beta chains apparently HLA-restricted.

Donors counted as nominally healthy when sampled, yet unrecorded immune exposures were likely. Sequenced: PBMCs. This chain connects TRBV18 to TRBJ1-5; D is unresolved. The TCR originated in a man aged 35 to 55 in good health and CMV-seropositive. The CDR3 sequence: CASSPGQYSNQPQHF. The CDR3 DNA is TGTGCCAGCTCACCGGGCCAATATAGCAATCAGCCCCAGCATTTT.